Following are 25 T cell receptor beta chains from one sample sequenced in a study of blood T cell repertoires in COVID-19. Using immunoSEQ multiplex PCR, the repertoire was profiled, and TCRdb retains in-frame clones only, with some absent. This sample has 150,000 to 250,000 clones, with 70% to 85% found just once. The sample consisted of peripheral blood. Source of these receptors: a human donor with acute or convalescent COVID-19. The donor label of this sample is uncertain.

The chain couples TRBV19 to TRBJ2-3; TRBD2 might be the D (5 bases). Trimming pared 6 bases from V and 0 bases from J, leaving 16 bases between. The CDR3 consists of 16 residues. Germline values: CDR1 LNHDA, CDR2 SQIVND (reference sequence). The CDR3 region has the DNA TGTGCCAGTAGGCCCGAGGGCGGCGTTAGCACAGATACGCAGTATTTT. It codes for CASRPEGGVSTDTQYF.

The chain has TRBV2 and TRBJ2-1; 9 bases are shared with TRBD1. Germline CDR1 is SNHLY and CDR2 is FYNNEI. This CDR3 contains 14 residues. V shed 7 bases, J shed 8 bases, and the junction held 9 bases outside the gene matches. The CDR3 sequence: CASKQEDRGHEQFF. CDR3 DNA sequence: TGTGCCAGCAAGCAAGAGGACAGGGGCCATGAGCAGTTCTTC.

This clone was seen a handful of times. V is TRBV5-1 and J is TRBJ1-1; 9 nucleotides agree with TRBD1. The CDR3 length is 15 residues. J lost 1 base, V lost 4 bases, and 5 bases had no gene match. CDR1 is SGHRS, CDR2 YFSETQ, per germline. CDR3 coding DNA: TGCGCCAGCAGCGTTAACAGGGGGCAGAACACTGAAGCTTTCTTT. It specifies CASSVNRGQNTEAFF.

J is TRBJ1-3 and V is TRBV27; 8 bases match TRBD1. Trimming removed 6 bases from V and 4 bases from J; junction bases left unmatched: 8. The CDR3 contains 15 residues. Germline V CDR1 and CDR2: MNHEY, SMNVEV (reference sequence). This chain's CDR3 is CASSSQGARGNTIYF. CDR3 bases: TGTGCCAGCAGCTCGCAGGGGGCGCGAGGAAACACCATATATTTT.

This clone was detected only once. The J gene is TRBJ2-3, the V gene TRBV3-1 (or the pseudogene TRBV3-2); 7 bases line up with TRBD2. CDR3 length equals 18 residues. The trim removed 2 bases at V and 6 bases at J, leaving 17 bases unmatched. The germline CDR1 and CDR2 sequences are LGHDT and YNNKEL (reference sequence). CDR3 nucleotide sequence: TGTGCCAGCAGCCAACTTTACCCTGGGGGGGGAGATAGGGATACGCAGTATTTT. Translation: CASSQLYPGGGDRDTQYF.

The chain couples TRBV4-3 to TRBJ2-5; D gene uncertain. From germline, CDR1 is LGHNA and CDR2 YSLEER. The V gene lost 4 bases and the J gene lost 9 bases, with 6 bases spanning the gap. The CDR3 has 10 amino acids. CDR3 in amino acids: CASSPRSQYF. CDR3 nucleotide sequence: TGCGCCAGCAGCCCGCGGTCCCAGTACTTC.

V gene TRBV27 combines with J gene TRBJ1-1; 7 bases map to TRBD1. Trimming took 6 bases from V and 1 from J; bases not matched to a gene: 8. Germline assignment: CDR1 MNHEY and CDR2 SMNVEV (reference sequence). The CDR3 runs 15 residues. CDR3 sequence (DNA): TGTGCCAGCAGACCGACAGGGTTGGGGAACACTGAAGCTTTCTTT. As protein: CASRPTGLGNTEAFF.

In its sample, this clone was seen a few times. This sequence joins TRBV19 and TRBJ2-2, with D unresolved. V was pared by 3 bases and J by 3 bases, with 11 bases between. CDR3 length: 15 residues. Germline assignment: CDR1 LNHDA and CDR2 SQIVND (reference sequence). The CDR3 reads CASSILNSYTGELFF. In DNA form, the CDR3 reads TGTGCCAGTAGTATCTTAAACAGTTACACCGGGGAGCTGTTTTTT.

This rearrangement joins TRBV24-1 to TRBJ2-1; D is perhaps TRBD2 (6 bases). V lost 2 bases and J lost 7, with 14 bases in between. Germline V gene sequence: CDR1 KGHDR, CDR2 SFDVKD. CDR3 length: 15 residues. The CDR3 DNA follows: TGTGCCACCAGTGATTCCCTCAAACTAGCTAATGAGCAGTTCTTC. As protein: CATSDSLKLANEQFF.

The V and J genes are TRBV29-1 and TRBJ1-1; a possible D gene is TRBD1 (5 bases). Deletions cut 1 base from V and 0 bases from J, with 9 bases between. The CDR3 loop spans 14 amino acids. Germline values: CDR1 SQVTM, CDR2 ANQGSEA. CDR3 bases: TGCAGCGTTGAAGTGGGGGGATTGAACACTGAAGCTTTCTTT. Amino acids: CSVEVGGLNTEAFF.

The CDR3 region is CASSPQQGAEAFF. In nucleotides, the CDR3 is TGTGCCAGCTCACCACAACAGGGGGCTGAAGCTTTCTTT. The rearrangement uses TRBV18 and TRBJ1-1, with 8 bases lining up with TRBD1. The CDR3 loop spans 13 amino acids. The germline CDR1 and CDR2 sequences are KGHSH and LQKENI. V gave up 1 base and J gave up 6 bases; unmatched junction bases: 1. Based on the CDR3 plus reference TRBV18 and TRBJ1-1, the full variable domain is NAGVMQNPRHLVRRRGQEARLRCSPMKGHSHVYWYRQLPEEGLKFMVYLQKENIIDESGMPKERFSAEFPKEGPSILRIQQVVRGDSAAYFCASSPQQGAEAFFGQGTRLTVV.

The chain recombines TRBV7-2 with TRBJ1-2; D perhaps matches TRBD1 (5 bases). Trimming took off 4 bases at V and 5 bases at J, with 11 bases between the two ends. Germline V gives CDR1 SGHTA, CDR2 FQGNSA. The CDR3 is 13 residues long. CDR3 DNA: TGTGCCAGCAGCTACGACAGATTATATGGCTACACCTTC. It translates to CASSYDRLYGYTF.

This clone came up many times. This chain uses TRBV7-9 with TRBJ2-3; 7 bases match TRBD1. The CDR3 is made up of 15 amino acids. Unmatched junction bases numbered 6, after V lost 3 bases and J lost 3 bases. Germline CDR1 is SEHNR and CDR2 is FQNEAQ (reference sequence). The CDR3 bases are TGTGCCAGCAGCTTCGCGACAGGGATTACAGATACGCAGTATTTT. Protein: CASSFATGITDTQYF.

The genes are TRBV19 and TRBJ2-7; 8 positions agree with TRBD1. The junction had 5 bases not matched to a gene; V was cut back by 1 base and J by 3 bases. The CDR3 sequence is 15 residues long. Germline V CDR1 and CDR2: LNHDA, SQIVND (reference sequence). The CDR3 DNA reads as TGTGCCAGTAGTATAGGGACAGGGAAATACTACGAGCAGTACTTC. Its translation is CASSIGTGKYYEQYF.

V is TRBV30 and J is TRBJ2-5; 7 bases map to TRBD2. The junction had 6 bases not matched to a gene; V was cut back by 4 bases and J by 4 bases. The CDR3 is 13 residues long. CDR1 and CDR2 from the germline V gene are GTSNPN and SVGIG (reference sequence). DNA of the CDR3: TGTGCCTGGACGCGGGAGACCCGAGAGACCCAGTACTTC. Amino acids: CAWTRETRETQYF.

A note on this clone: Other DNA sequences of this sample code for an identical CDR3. As DNA, the CDR3 is TGCGCCAGCAGCTTCGACAGTAACTATGGCTACACCTTC. This codes for CASSFDSNYGYTF. The V and J genes are TRBV5-1 and TRBJ1-2; perhaps TRBD1 as D (5 bases). Trimming removed 2 bases at V and 1 base at J, with 6 bases between. The CDR3 length is 13 residues. Germline assignment: CDR1 SGHRS and CDR2 YFSETQ.

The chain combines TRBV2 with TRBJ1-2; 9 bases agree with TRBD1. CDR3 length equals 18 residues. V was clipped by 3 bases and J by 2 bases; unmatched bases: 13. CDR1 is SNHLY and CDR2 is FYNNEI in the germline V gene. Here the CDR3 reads CASSEKRPGQGTNYGYTF. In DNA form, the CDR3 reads TGTGCCAGCAGTGAGAAGCGGCCCGGACAGGGGACCAACTATGGCTACACCTTC.

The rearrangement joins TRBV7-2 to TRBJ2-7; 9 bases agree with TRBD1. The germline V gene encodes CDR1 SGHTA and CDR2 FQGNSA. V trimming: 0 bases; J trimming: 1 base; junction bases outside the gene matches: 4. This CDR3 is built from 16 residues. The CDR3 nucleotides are TGTGCCAGCAGCTTAGCGGGGACAGGGCCATCCTACGAGCAGTACTTC. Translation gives CASSLAGTGPSYEQYF.

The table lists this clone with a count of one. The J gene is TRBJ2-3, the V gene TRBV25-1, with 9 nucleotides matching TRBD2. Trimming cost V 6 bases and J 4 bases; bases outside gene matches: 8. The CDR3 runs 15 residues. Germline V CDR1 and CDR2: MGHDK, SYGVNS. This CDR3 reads CASSPPSGTADTQYF. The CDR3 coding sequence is TGTGCCAGCAGCCCCCCTAGCGGGACTGCAGATACGCAGTATTTT. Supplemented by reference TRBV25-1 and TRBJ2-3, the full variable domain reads EADIYQTPRYLVIGTGKKITLECSQTMGHDKMYWYQQDPGMELHLIHYSYGVNSTEKGDLSSESTVSRIRTEHFPLTLESARPSHTSQYLCASSPPSGTADTQYFGPGTRLTVL.

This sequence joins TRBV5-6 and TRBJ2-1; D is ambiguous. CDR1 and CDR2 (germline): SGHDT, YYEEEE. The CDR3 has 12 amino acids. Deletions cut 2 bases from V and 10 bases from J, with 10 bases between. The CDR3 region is CASSFGSWEQFF. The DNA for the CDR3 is TGTGCCAGCAGCTTTGGTAGTTGGGAGCAGTTCTTC.

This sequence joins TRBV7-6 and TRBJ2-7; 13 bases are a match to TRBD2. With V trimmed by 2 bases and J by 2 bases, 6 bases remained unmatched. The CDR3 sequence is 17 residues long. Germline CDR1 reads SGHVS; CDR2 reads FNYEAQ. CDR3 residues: CASSLNPGTSGTYEQYF. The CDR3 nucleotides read TGTGCCAGCAGCTTAAACCCCGGGACTAGCGGGACCTACGAGCAGTACTTC.

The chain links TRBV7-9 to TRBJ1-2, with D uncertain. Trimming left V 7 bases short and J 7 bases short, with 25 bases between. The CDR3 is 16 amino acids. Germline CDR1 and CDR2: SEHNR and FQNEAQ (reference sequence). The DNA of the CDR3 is TGTGCCAGCACCCGGAGCGTGGGTATAATTTTTACTGGCTACACCTTC. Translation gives CASTRSVGIIFTGYTF.

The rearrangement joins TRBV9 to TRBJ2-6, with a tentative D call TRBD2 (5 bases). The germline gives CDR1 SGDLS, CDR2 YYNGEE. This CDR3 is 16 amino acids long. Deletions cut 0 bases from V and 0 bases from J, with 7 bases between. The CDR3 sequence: CASSVGGNSGANVLTF. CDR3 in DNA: TGTGCCAGCAGCGTAGGAGGGAACTCTGGGGCCAACGTCCTGACTTTC.

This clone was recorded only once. DNA for the CDR3: TGTGCCAGCAGCTTGGAGCCTAGTGGGACCCAGTACTTC. It is translated as CASSLEPSGTQYF. The chain joins TRBV7-9 to TRBJ2-5; D unresolved. CDR1 and CDR2 (germline): SEHNR, FQNEAQ (reference sequence). This CDR3 has 13 residues. V dropped 3 bases and J dropped 7 bases, with 12 bases sitting between them.

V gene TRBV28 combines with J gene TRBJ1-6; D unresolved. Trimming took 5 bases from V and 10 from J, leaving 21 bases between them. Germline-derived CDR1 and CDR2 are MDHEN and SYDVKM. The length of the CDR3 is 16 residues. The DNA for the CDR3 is TGTGCCAGCAGTCCACTGGGCGGCACCGAGCGGTCACCCCTCCACTTT. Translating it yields CASSPLGGTERSPLHF.